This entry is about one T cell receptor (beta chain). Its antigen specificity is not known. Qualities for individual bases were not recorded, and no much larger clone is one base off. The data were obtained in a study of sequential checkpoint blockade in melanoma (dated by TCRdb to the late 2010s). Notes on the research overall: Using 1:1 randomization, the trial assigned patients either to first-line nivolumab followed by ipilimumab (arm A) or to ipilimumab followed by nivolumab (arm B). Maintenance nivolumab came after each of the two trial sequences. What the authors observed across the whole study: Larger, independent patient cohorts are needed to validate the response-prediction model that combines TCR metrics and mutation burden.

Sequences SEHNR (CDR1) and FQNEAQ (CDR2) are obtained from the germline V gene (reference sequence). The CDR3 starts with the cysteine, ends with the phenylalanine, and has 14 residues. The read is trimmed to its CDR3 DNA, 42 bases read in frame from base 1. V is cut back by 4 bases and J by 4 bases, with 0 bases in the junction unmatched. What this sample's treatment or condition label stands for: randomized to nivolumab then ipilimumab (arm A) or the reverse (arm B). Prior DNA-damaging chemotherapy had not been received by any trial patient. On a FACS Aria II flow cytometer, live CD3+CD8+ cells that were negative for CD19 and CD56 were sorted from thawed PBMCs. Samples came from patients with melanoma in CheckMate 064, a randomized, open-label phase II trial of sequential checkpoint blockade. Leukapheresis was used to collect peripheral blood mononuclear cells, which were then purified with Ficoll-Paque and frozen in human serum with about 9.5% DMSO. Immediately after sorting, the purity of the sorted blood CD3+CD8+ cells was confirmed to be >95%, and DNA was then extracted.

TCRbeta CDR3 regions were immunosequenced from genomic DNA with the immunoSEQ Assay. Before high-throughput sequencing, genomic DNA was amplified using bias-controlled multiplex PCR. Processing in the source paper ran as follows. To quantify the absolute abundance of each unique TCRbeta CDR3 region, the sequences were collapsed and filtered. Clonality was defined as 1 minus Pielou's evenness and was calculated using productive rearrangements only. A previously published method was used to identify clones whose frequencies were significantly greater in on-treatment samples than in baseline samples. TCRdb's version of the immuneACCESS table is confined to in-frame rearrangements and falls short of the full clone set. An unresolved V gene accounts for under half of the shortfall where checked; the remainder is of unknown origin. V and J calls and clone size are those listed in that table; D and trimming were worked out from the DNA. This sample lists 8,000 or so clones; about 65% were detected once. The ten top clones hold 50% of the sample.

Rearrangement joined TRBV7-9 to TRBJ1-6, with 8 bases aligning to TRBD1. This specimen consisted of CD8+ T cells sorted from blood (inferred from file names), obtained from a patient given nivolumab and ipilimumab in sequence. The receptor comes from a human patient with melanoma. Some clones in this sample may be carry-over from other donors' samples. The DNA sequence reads TGTGCCAGCAGCTGGGACAGGTATAATTCACCCCTCCACTTT. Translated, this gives CASSWDRYNSPLHF.